These 14 T cell receptor beta chains came from one sample sequenced in a study of blood T cell repertoires in COVID-19. Sequenced by immunoSEQ multiplex PCR; TCRdb stores in-frame clones only, minus some. The table lists around 110,000 clones, about nine tenths of them singletons. The sequenced material came from peripheral blood. These receptors all come from a woman aged 25 to 39 with acute or convalescent COVID-19.

The gene calls are TRBV6-5 and TRBJ1-5; 7 bases match TRBD1. J lost 7 bases, V lost 6 bases, and 9 bases had no gene match. The germline CDR1 and CDR2 sequences are MNHEY and SVGAGI. The CDR3 loop spans 14 amino acids. The CDR3 DNA reads as TGTGCCAGCAGAAGACAGGGCGGTTGGCAGCCCCAGCATTTT. It specifies CASRRQGGWQPQHF.

The chain joins TRBV7-6 to TRBJ2-1; D remains ambiguous. V was trimmed by 5 bases and J by 7 bases, leaving 6 bases between them. CDR1 and CDR2 (germline): SGHVS, FNYEAQ. This CDR3 has 11 residues. CDR3 in amino acids: CASSPGNEQFF. In nucleotides, the CDR3 is TGTGCCAGCAGCCCCGGGAATGAGCAGTTCTTC. The variable domain in full, completed from reference TRBV7-6 and TRBJ2-1, reads GAGVSQSPRYKVTKRGQDVALRCDPISGHVSLYWYRQALGQGPEFLTYFNYEAQQDKSGLPNDRFSAERPEGSISTLTIQRTEQRDSAMYRCASSPGNEQFFGPGTRLTVL.

The chain combines TRBV11-2 with TRBJ2-3, with 9 nucleotides matching TRBD2. The CDR3 has 15 residues. Germline-derived CDR1 and CDR2 are SGHAT and FQNNGV. V shed 1 base, J shed 11 bases, and the junction held 10 bases outside the gene matches. The CDR3 DNA is TGTGCCAGCAGCTTAGCGCCTAGCGGGGATCTGGGGCAGTATTTT. Translating gives CASSLAPSGDLGQYF. The full variable domain, in which reference TRBV11-2 and TRBJ2-3 provide the parts outside the CDR3, is EAGVAQSPRYKIIEKRQSVAFWCNPISGHATLYWYQQILGQGPKLLIQFQNNGVVDDSQLPKDRFSAERLKGVDSTLKIQPAKLEDSAVYLCASSLAPSGDLGQYFGPGTRLTVL.

This rearrangement joins TRBV10-1 to TRBJ2-3, with TRBD2 identical over 11 bases. Per germline, CDR1 WNHNN and CDR2 SYGVQD (reference sequence). The CDR3 has 14 residues. The V segment lost 6 bases and the J segment 13 bases; nucleotides outside the gene matches: 12. In nucleotides, the CDR3 is TGCGCCAGCAGCTCCTCAAGACTAGCGGGGAAGAAGTATTTT. Residues: CASSSSRLAGKKYF.

The rearrangement uses TRBV3-1 (or the pseudogene TRBV3-2) and TRBJ2-3; unclear D gene. Germline-derived CDR1 and CDR2 are LGHDT and YNNKEL (reference sequence). CDR3 length: 14 amino acids. Trimming removed 3 bases from V and 2 bases from J, with 9 bases in between. The CDR3 DNA follows: TGTGCCAGCAGCCACAAGGCGGACACAGATACGCAGTATTTT. This translates into CASSHKADTDTQYF.

The count of this clone is one. The V gene is TRBV2, the J gene TRBJ1-2; D possibly corresponds to TRBD1 (6 bases). Germline CDR1 is SNHLY and CDR2 is FYNNEI. This CDR3 has 15 amino acids. The V end lost 7 bases, the J end lost 4 bases, and 19 bases lay between the germline ends. DNA for the CDR3: TGTGCCAGCATGGCCAGTCGCCCAGGGGTCTATGGCTACACCTTC. Amino acids: CASMASRPGVYGYTF.

J is TRBJ1-5 and V is TRBV24-1; D uncertain. Germline CDR1 is KGHDR and CDR2 is SFDVKD. The CDR3 totals 14 residues. The V end was cut by 4 bases, the J end by 0 bases, with 6 bases between. The CDR3 region has the DNA TGTGCCACCAGTGACCTCTATAGCAATCAGCCCCAGCATTTT. This gives the protein CATSDLYSNQPQHF.

The rearrangement joins TRBV19 to TRBJ2-7; 8 bases are a match to TRBD2. The CDR3 extends over 15 amino acids. The germline V gene encodes CDR1 LNHDA and CDR2 SQIVND (reference sequence). V lost 5 bases to trimming and J lost 3 bases; unmatched junction nucleotides: 9. The CDR3, as DNA: TGTGCCAGTAGTCCCCGGGGGGGAGGGTACTACGAGCAGTACTTC. Its protein is CASSPRGGGYYEQYF.

The J gene is TRBJ1-2, the V gene TRBV9; 11 bases are shared with TRBD1. Germline CDR1 and CDR2: SGDLS and YYNGEE. V shed 3 bases and J 7 bases; nucleotides not matched to a gene: 14. This CDR3 contains 17 residues. The CDR3 loop is CASSATPPGQGVGGYTF. The CDR3 DNA follows: TGTGCCAGCAGCGCAACCCCACCGGGACAGGGGGTCGGTGGCTACACCTTC.

The rearrangement uses TRBV21-1 and TRBJ2-3; TRBD1, as called in the table, went unchecked against the DNA. TRBV21-1 is a pseudogene locus. CDR3 size: 16 residues. The CDR3 DNA sequence: TGTGCCAGCAGCAAAGCAGTGACAACTAGCACAGATACGCAGTATTTT. Amino acids: CASSKAVTTSTDTQYF.

V and J are TRBV23-1 and TRBJ2-3, with 12 nucleotides matching TRBD1. TRBV23-1 is marked as an open reading frame, function uncertain. J lost 3 bases, V lost 2 bases, and 3 bases had no gene match. The CDR3 has 16 residues. The CDR3 reads CASSQGTGGGTDTQYF. In DNA form, the CDR3 reads TGCGCCAGCAGTCAAGGGACAGGGGGCGGTACAGATACGCAGTATTTT.

The chain couples TRBV28 to TRBJ2-1; 10 bases align to TRBD2. In germline, CDR1 is MDHEN, CDR2 SYDVKM. Trimming at V came to 4 bases and at J to 8 bases, leaving 8 bases not matched to a gene. There are 15 residues in the CDR3. The CDR3 nucleotides are TGTGCCAGCAGTTCTCCCCCTAGCGGGAGACATGAGCAGTTCTTC. Protein sequence: CASSSPPSGRHEQFF. Based on the CDR3 plus reference TRBV28 and TRBJ2-1, the full variable domain is DVKVTQSSRYLVKRTGEKVFLECVQDMDHENMFWYRQDPGLGLRLIYFSYDVKMKEKGDIPEGYSVSREKKERFSLILESASTNQTSMYLCASSSPPSGRHEQFFGPGTRLTVL.

In nucleotides, the CDR3 is TGTGCCACCAGTGATTCCGGGTACTATGGCTACACCTTC. Protein: CATSDSGYYGYTF. The chain couples TRBV24-1 to TRBJ1-2; D uncertain. Per germline, CDR1 KGHDR and CDR2 SFDVKD. Trimming left V 2 bases short and J 3 bases short, with 6 bases between. The CDR3 is 13 amino acids.

V is TRBV28 and J is TRBJ2-7; D perhaps matches TRBD1 (5 bases). V was shortened by 4 bases and J by 1 base, with 17 bases between the two germline ends. The CDR3 is 16 amino acids. Germline V gene data show CDR1 as MDHEN and CDR2 as SYDVKM. CDR3 coding DNA: TGTGCCAGCAGTTCCTCGACAGAAAGCACTTCCTACGAGCAGTACTTC. Encoded protein: CASSSSTESTSYEQYF.